Listed here are 16 T cell receptor beta chains from one sample, sequenced in a study of T cell repertoires in cytomegalovirus infection (dated by TCRdb to the late 2010s). Data came from an Illumina HiSeq 1500. TCRdb reworked the public reads: Q25 trimming with fastp, MiXCR clone assembly, productive beta chains retained. Identical CDR3 proteins give one entry, which carries the most common genes and DNA. The sample yields 300,000 to 450,000 distinct CDR3 sequences; 15% to 20% were counted once. Approximately 10% of the sample rests with the top ten. Sequenced sample: PBMCs. The source is a human donor in good health (CMV status not recorded). Some clones in this sample may be carry-over from other donors' samples.

In this sample, this clonotype turned up many times. V and J are TRBV7-2 and TRBJ2-7; D is uncertain. CDR1 and CDR2 (germline): SGHTA, FQGNSA. The V end was cut by 2 bases, the J end by 2 bases, with 7 bases between. The CDR3 is made up of 13 amino acids. The CDR3 sequence: CASSLSRTYEQYF. Written as DNA, the CDR3 is TGTGCCAGCAGCTTATCGCGAACCTACGAGCAGTACTTC. The full variable domain, its missing parts supplied by reference TRBV7-2 and TRBJ2-7, is GAGVSQSPSNKVTEKGKDVELRCDPISGHTALYWYRQSLGQGLEFLIYFQGNSAPDKSGLPSDRFSAERTGGSVSTLTIQRTQQEDSAVYLCASSLSRTYEQYFGPGTRLTVT.

This clonotype was observed many times. The chain uses TRBV7-6 and TRBJ1-6; no firm D call. This CDR3 region has 16 residues. V dropped 6 bases and J dropped 4 bases, with 16 bases sitting between them. The V gene's germline CDR1 is SGHVS and CDR2 FNYEAQ. The CDR3 DNA is TGTGCCAGCAGGAGAGGGAAAGGGCAGTATAATTCACCCCTCCACTTT. Its translation: CASRRGKGQYNSPLHF.

J is TRBJ1-2 and V is TRBV4-1; D may be TRBD1 (5 bases). Germline-derived CDR1 and CDR2 are MGHRA and YSYEKL. Between the trimmed V and J ends, which lost 0 bases and 4 bases, there was a span of 12 bases. The CDR3 runs 15 residues. The DNA for the CDR3 is TGCGCCAGCAGCCAAGATCAGGGATCATTCTATGGCTACACCTTC. As protein: CASSQDQGSFYGYTF.

This clonotype showed up many times. The rearrangement links TRBV7-8 to TRBJ1-3; D call uncertain. Trimming left V 4 bases short and J 6 bases short, with 7 bases between. The CDR3 is made up of 12 amino acids. Germline CDR1 SGHVS, CDR2 FQNEAQ. DNA for the CDR3: TGTGCCAGCAGCTCGTACCTAAACACCATATATTTT. Translation gives CASSSYLNTIYF.

The chain recombines TRBV14 with TRBJ2-1; D remains ambiguous. In germline, CDR1 is SGHDN, CDR2 FVKESK. Trimming removed 0 bases from V and 11 bases from J, with 8 bases in between. The CDR3 contains 12 residues. For the CDR3, the DNA is TGTGCCAGCAGCCAAGACCGAATCAAGCAGTTCTTC. Its protein is CASSQDRIKQFF.

In this sample, this clonotype turned up a few times. This rearrangement joins TRBV19 to TRBJ1-5; D is ambiguous. The ends were cut back, 4 bases at V and 9 bases at J, with 10 bases in the middle. Germline loops: CDR1 LNHDA, CDR2 SQIVND (reference sequence). The CDR3 covers 12 residues. CDR3 in amino acids: CASSTRGRPQHF. As DNA, the CDR3 is TGTGCCAGTAGTACCCGTGGGCGGCCCCAGCATTTT.

This clonotype was seen many times. The rearrangement joins TRBV7-2 to TRBJ2-1; tentative D call: TRBD2 (5 bases). This CDR3 has 12 residues. Germline V gene data show CDR1 as SGHTA and CDR2 as FQGNSA. V dropped 5 bases and J dropped 9 bases, with 11 bases sitting between them. The CDR3 loop is CASSPQAVEQFF. In DNA, the CDR3 is TGTGCCAGCAGCCCCCAAGCGGTTGAGCAGTTCTTC.

Regarding this clonotype: A junction end diverges from the germline sequence, so it may reflect a read error. V gene TRBV4-2 combines with J gene TRBJ2-2, with D possibly being TRBD2 (5 bases). CDR3 length: 15 amino acids. Germline CDR1 is LGHNA and CDR2 is YNFKEQ. The CDR3 DNA sequence: TGTGCCAGCAGCCAAGATCTTTCTTTTGCCGGGGTGCTGTTTTTT. This codes for CASSQDLSFAGVLFF.

This clonotype has more than one count but fewer than ten. This chain links TRBV28 with TRBJ1-5; TRBD1 matches 11 bases. There are 14 residues in the CDR3. CDR1 MDHEN and CDR2 SYDVKM come from the germline V gene. The CDR3 sequence: CAGRPGQGDQPQHF. The CDR3 DNA reads TGTGCGGGGCGACCGGGACAGGGGGATCAGCCCCAGCATTTT.

The genes are TRBV5-1 and TRBJ1-6; 7 bases are shared with TRBD1. V shed 1 base, J shed 7 bases, and the junction held 5 bases outside the gene matches. Germline-derived CDR1 and CDR2 are SGHRS and YFSETQ. CDR3 size: 15 residues. CDR3 region: CASSLTGQQNSPLHF. CDR3 sequence (DNA): TGCGCCAGCAGCTTGACGGGACAGCAGAATTCACCCCTCCACTTT.

The sample holds a few counts of this clonotype. CDR3 sequence: CASSARPSGGTDTQYF. As DNA, the CDR3 is TGTGCCAGCAGCGCCCGACCGTCAGGGGGCACAGATACGCAGTATTTT. This rearrangement joins TRBV9 to TRBJ2-3; the D gene is possibly TRBD1 (6 bases). CDR3 length: 16 amino acids. Trimming cost V 3 bases and J 1 base, with 15 bases left between them. Germline V lookup: CDR1 SGDLS, CDR2 YYNGEE.

This clonotype was seen at least ten times. The chain carries TRBV7-2 and TRBJ1-6, with D perhaps matching TRBD1 (6 bases). CDR3 length: 16 amino acids. V was trimmed by 5 bases and J by 9 bases, leaving 20 bases between them. Germline V gives CDR1 SGHTA, CDR2 FQGNSA. The DNA of the CDR3 is TGTGCCAGCAGCCGGTGGGGGGGGCAGATAAGTTCACCCCTCCACTTT. Translating gives CASSRWGGQISSPLHF.

This clonotype was counted only a few times. This chain uses TRBV20-1 with TRBJ2-3; 9 nucleotides match TRBD2. V was clipped by 3 bases and J by 6 bases; unmatched bases: 10. From germline, CDR1 is DFQATT and CDR2 SNEGSKA (reference sequence). The CDR3 extends over 15 amino acids. The CDR3 sequence is CSARLIGAGGDTQYF. CDR3 in DNA: TGCAGTGCTAGGTTGATCGGAGCGGGAGGTGATACGCAGTATTTT.

The rearrangement uses TRBV5-4 and TRBJ2-5; possibly TRBD2 for D (6 bases). The CDR3 has 14 amino acids. From germline, CDR1 is SGHNT and CDR2 YYREEE (reference sequence). V lost 4 bases to trimming and J lost 7 bases, with 17 bases between them. The CDR3 is CASSPRDFRGTQYF. In nucleotides, the CDR3 is TGTGCCAGCAGCCCAAGGGACTTCCGAGGGACCCAGTACTTC.

This chain uses TRBV12-3 or TRBV12-4 with TRBJ1-1; 7 nucleotides agree with TRBD1. Trimming cost V 4 bases and J 3 bases; bases outside gene matches: 8. CDR3 length: 15 amino acids. CDR3 amino acids: CASSSFDRDHTEAFF. For the CDR3, the DNA is TGTGCCAGCAGTTCCTTTGACAGGGATCACACTGAAGCTTTCTTT.

The chain links TRBV7-2 to TRBJ2-5; 11 bases map to TRBD2. CDR1 SGHTA and CDR2 FQGNSA come from the germline V gene. Germline trimming cut 1 base from V and 3 bases from J; bases unmatched to any gene: 1. CDR3 length: 15 amino acids. The CDR3 coding sequence is TGTGCCAGCAGCTTAGAGACTAGCGGGAAAGAGACCCAGTACTTC. Its protein product is CASSLETSGKETQYF.